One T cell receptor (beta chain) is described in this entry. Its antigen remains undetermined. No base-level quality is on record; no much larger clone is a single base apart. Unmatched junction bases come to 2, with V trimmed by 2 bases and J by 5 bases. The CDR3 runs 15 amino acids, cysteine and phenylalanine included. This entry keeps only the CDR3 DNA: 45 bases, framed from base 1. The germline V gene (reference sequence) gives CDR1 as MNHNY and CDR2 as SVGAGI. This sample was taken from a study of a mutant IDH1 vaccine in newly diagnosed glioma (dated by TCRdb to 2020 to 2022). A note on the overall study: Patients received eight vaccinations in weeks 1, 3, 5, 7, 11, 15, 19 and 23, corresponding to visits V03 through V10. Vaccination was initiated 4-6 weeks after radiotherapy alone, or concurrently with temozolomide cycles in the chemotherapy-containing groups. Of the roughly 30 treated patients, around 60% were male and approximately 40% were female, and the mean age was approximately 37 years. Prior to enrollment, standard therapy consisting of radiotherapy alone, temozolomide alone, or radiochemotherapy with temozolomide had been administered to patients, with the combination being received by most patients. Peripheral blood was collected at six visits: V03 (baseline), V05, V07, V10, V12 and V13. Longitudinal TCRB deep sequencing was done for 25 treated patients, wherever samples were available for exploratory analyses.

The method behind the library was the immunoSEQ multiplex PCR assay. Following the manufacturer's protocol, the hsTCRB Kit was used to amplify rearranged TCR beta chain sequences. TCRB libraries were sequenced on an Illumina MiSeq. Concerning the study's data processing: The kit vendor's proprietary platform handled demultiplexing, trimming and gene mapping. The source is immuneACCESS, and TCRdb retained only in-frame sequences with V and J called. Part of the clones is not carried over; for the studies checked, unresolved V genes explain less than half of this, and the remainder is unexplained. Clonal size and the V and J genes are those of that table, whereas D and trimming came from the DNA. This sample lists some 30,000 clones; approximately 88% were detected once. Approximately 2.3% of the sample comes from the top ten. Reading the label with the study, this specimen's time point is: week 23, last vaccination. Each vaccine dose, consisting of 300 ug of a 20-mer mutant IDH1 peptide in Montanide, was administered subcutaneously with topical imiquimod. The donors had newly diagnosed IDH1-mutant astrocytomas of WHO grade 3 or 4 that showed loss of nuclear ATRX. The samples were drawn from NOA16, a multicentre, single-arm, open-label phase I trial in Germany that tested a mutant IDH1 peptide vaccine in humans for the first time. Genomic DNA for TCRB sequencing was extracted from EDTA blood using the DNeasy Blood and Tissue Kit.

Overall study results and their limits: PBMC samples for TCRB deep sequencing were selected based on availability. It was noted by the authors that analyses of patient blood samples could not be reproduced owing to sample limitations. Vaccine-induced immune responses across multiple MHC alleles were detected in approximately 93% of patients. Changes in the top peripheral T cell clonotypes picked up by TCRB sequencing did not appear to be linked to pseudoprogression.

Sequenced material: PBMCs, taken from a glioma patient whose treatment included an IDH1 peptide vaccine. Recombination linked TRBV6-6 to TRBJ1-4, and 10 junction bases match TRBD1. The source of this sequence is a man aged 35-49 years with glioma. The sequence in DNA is TGTGCCAGCAGTTACCCGGACAGGGGGAATGAAAAACTGTTTTTT. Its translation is CASSYPDRGNEKLFF.